One sample yielded the 21 T cell receptor beta chains listed below, sequenced in a study of blood T cells in healthy people across ages. For the second PCR, which ran for 7 to 11 cycles, a sample-barcoded 5' primer and a J-beta primer mix were used. TCRdb passed the 5' RACE reads through MiXCR, listing each CDR3 protein once. The sample lists 700,000 or so distinct CDR3 sequences, about 20% occurring once. Source material: blood. The receptors here all came from a man between 65 and 85 years old in good health.

This clonotype was recorded a few times. The J gene is TRBJ2-5, the V gene TRBV12-3 or TRBV12-4; no clear D gene. The last part of the DNA fits TRBJ2-1 better; the J call may be wrong. The CDR3 has 10 amino acids. In DNA, the CDR3 is TGTGCCAGCAAGGGCTCTGAGCAGTTCTTC. As protein: CASKGSEQFF.

J is TRBJ1-4 and V is TRBV12-3 or TRBV12-4; 9 nucleotides agree with TRBD1. This CDR3 is built from 16 residues. The ends lost 1 base at V and 7 bases at J; junction bases unmatched: 7. The CDR3 is CASSLVQGATGEKLFF. For the CDR3, the DNA is TGTGCCAGCAGTTTAGTACAGGGGGCGACGGGTGAAAAACTGTTTTTT.

This clonotype has only a few counts. The CDR3 reads CASQGGPGNTIYF. In nucleotides, the CDR3 is TGTGCCAGCCAGGGGGGGCCAGGAAACACCATATATTTT. The chain links TRBV10-3 to TRBJ1-3, with TRBD1 identical over 7 bases. CDR3 length: 13 amino acids. Trimming at V came to 10 bases and at J to 4 bases, leaving 7 bases not matched to a gene. From germline, CDR1 is ENHRY and CDR2 SYGVKD.

This rearrangement joins TRBV9 to TRBJ2-6; weak D call: TRBD1 (5 bases). The CDR3 contains 16 residues. The germline V and J ends were trimmed by 2 bases and 0 bases, with 9 bases remaining between them. Per germline, CDR1 SGDLS and CDR2 YYNGEE. The CDR3 DNA is TGTGCCAGCAGCGTTGGACACTCCTCTGGGGCCAACGTCCTGACTTTC. It encodes CASSVGHSSGANVLTF.

This clonotype was counted a few times. The V call is TRBV29-1, the J call TRBJ1-1; D remains ambiguous. CDR1 and CDR2 from the germline V gene are SQVTM and ANQGSEA. V lost 5 bases, J lost 3 bases, and 10 bases lay in between. The CDR3 has 12 amino acids. CDR3 amino acids: CSVSRWDTEAFF. CDR3 nucleotides: TGCAGCGTTAGTAGGTGGGACACTGAAGCTTTCTTT.

To note about this clonotype: A much larger clone is a single base away; this may be a read error. The chain joins TRBV20-1 to TRBJ2-3, with TRBD1 matching 7 bases. CDR1 DFQATT and CDR2 SNEGSKA come from the germline V gene (reference sequence). This CDR3 has 13 residues. With 6 bases clipped from V and 4 bases from J, the junction kept 7 bases outside the gene matches. CDR3 loop: CSARQGSSDTQYF. CDR3 nucleotides: TGCAGTGCCAGACAGGGATCGTCAGATACGCAGTATTTT.

The table lists this clonotype with a few counts. The chain carries TRBV5-5 and TRBJ2-1, with 15 bases fitting TRBD2. From germline, CDR1 is SGHKS and CDR2 YYEKEE (reference sequence). This CDR3 is 16 amino acids long. Trimming removed 1 base from V and 15 bases from J; junction bases left unmatched: 11. CDR3 loop: CASSLPGTSGRLAVFF. In nucleotides, the CDR3 is TGTGCCAGCAGCTTGCCCGGGACTAGCGGGAGGCTGGCCGTGTTCTTC.

The chain couples TRBV20-1 to TRBJ2-3; 7 positions agree with TRBD2. Trimming at V came to 4 bases and at J to 3 bases, leaving 10 bases not matched to a gene. Germline CDR1 reads DFQATT; CDR2 reads SNEGSKA (reference sequence). The length of the CDR3 is 15 residues. CDR3 in DNA: TGCAGTGCTACGCGGCGGGAGAACTGGACAGATACGCAGTATTTT. It translates to CSATRRENWTDTQYF.

This chain links TRBV14 with TRBJ2-1; the D gene is possibly TRBD1 (6 bases). The CDR3 runs to 14 residues. Trimming took 3 bases from V and 9 from J, leaving 15 bases between them. In germline, CDR1 is SGHDN, CDR2 FVKESK. In DNA, the CDR3 is TGTGCCAGCAGCCAGGTACAGGGCTTTGGTGAGCAGTTCTTC. Protein sequence: CASSQVQGFGEQFF. The full variable domain, with the rest looked up from reference TRBV14 and TRBJ2-1, is EAGVTQFPSHSVIEKGQTVTLRCDPISGHDNLYWYRRVMGKEIKFLLHFVKESKQDESGMPNNRFLAERTGGTYSTLKVQPAELEDSGVYFCASSQVQGFGEQFFGPGTRLTVL.

This clonotype has a handful of counts. The chain couples TRBV4-3 to TRBJ2-3; D is perhaps TRBD1 or TRBD2 (5 bases each). V lost 1 base to trimming and J lost 7 bases, with 12 bases between them. CDR3 length: 14 residues. The germline V gene has CDR1 LGHNA and CDR2 YSLEER. The CDR3 here is CASSQATGTNTQYF. The CDR3 region has the DNA TGCGCCAGCAGCCAAGCGACGGGGACCAATACGCAGTATTTT.

The chain joins TRBV6-5 to TRBJ2-1; D gene unclear. The CDR3 spans 15 residues. Trimming shortened V by 0 bases and J by 1 base, and 7 bases separated the two germline ends. The germline V gene encodes CDR1 MNHEY and CDR2 SVGAGI. The CDR3 spells CASSYSSFSYNEQFF. The CDR3 bases are TGTGCCAGCAGTTACTCGAGCTTTTCCTACAATGAGCAGTTCTTC.

This clonotype has just a few counts. This sequence joins TRBV20-1 and TRBJ1-6; TRBD1 is a possible D gene (6 bases). V was pared by 3 bases and J by 6 bases, with 15 bases between. The CDR3 sequence is 15 residues long. Germline V gene lookup returns CDR1 DFQATT and CDR2 SNEGSKA (reference sequence). The CDR3 here is CSASHTGFGNSPLHF. Here the CDR3 DNA reads TGCAGTGCTAGCCATACAGGGTTCGGTAATTCACCCCTCCACTTT.

This clonotype was observed a few times. The chain uses TRBV10-1 and TRBJ2-5, with 9 bases aligning to TRBD1. Trimming at V came to 6 bases and at J to 9 bases, leaving 8 bases not matched to a gene. Germline V lookup: CDR1 WNHNN, CDR2 SYGVQD (reference sequence). The CDR3 is made up of 13 amino acids. CDR3 region: CASSEGQGLAQYF. DNA for the CDR3: TGCGCCAGCAGCGAAGGACAGGGGCTCGCCCAGTACTTC.

This clonotype occurred a few times. The V gene is TRBV20-1, the J gene TRBJ2-2; D may be TRBD1 (6 bases). Germline CDR1 DFQATT, CDR2 SNEGSKA (reference sequence). Trimming removed 6 bases at V and 7 bases at J, with 15 bases between. The CDR3 extends over 13 amino acids. CDR3 protein: CSASRGSYGELFF. Here the CDR3 DNA reads TGCAGTGCCTCGAGGGGGTCGTACGGGGAGCTGTTTTTT.

V and J are TRBV7-2 and TRBJ2-3; the D gene is possibly TRBD2 (6 bases). The CDR3 has 15 amino acids. Germline assignment: CDR1 SGHTA and CDR2 FQGNSA. Trimming stripped 2 bases from V and 1 base from J, with 10 bases between. Here the CDR3 reads CASSLYQRGTDTQYF. The CDR3 bases are TGTGCCAGCAGCTTATACCAGCGGGGCACAGATACGCAGTATTTT.

This chain joins TRBV2 and TRBJ2-1, with D possibly TRBD2 on 5 matching bases. Germline assignment: CDR1 SNHLY and CDR2 FYNNEI. Deletions cut 7 bases from V and 1 base from J, with 8 bases between. The CDR3 consists of 13 residues. The CDR3 DNA reads as TGTGCCAGCACCTGGGAGTCCTACAATGAGCAGTTCTTC. It yields the protein CASTWESYNEQFF. The variable domain in full, completed from reference TRBV2 and TRBJ2-1, reads EPEVTQTPSHQVTQMGQEVILRCVPISNHLYFYWYRQILGQKVEFLVSFYNNEISEKSEIFDDQFSVERPDGSNFTLKIRSTKLEDSAMYFCASTWESYNEQFFGPGTRLTVL.

This chain links TRBV12-3 or TRBV12-4 with TRBJ1-1; a weak D match, TRBD1 (5 bases). CDR3 length equals 14 residues. The germline V and J ends were trimmed by 2 bases and 4 bases, with 11 bases remaining between them. CDR3 sequence reads: CASSLLAGLTEAFF. Here the CDR3 DNA reads TGTGCCAGCAGTTTATTGGCAGGGCTCACTGAAGCTTTCTTT.

This clonotype was recorded a few times. Here the CDR3 reads CASSQEDLGREKLFF. CDR3 nucleotide sequence: TGCGCCAGCAGCCAAGAAGACCTCGGCCGGGAAAAACTGTTTTTT. The chain links TRBV4-1 to TRBJ1-4; no firm D call. The CDR3 spans 15 residues. V gave up 0 bases and J gave up 8 bases, with 13 bases separating them. Germline V gene lookup returns CDR1 MGHRA and CDR2 YSYEKL.

This clonotype was counted only a few times. The chain carries TRBV24-1 and TRBJ2-5; the D gene is possibly TRBD2 (7 bases). The germline V and J ends were trimmed by 0 bases and 1 base, with 8 bases remaining between them. CDR3 length equals 15 residues. CDR1 KGHDR and CDR2 SFDVKD come from the germline V gene. The CDR3 nucleotides read TGTGCCACCAGTGATTTGAGGGGGGGCCAAGAGACCCAGTACTTC. Translating gives CATSDLRGGQETQYF.

The V call is TRBV5-1, the J call TRBJ1-1; TRBD1 matches 10 bases. CDR3 size: 14 residues. Germline-derived CDR1 and CDR2 are SGHRS and YFSETQ. After removal of 4 bases from V and 4 bases from J, the junction contained 4 bases not matched to a gene. CDR3 sequence reads: CASSIRTGGTEAFF. The CDR3 region has the DNA TGCGCCAGCAGCATACGGACAGGGGGCACTGAAGCTTTCTTT.

This clonotype was seen more than once but under ten times. This sequence joins TRBV5-1 and TRBJ1-4, with D perhaps matching TRBD1 (6 bases). CDR3 length equals 13 residues. Looked up from germline, CDR1 is SGHRS and CDR2 is YFSETQ. Trimming cost V 3 bases and J 8 bases, with 11 bases left between them. DNA for the CDR3: TGCGCCAGCAGCTGGGGGGCAGCGGAAAAACTGTTTTTT. Translating it yields CASSWGAAEKLFF.